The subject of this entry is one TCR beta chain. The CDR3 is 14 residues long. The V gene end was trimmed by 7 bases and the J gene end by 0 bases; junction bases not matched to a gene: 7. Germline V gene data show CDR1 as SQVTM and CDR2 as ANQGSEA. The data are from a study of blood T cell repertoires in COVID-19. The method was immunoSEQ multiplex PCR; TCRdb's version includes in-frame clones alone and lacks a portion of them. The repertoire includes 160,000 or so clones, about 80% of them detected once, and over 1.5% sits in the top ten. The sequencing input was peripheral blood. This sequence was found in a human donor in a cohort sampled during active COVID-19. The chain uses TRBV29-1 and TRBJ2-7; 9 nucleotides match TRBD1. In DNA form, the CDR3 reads TGCAGCGCCTTGGGGACAGGGAGCTCCTACGAGCAGTACTTC. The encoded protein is CSALGTGSSYEQYF.